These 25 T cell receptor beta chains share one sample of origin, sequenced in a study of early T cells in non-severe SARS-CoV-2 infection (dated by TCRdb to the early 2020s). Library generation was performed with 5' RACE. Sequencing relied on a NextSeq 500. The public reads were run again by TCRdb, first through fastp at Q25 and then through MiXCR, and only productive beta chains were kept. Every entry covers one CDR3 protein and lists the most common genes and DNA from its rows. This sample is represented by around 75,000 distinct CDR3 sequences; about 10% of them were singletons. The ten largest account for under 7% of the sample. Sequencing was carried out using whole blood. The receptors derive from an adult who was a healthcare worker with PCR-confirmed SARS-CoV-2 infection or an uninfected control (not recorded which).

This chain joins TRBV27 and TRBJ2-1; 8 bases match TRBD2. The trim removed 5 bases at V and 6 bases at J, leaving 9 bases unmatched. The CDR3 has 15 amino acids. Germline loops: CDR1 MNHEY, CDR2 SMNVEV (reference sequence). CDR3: CASSPPGGRSNEQFF. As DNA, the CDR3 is TGTGCCAGCAGTCCCCCGGGAGGGCGTAGCAATGAGCAGTTCTTC.

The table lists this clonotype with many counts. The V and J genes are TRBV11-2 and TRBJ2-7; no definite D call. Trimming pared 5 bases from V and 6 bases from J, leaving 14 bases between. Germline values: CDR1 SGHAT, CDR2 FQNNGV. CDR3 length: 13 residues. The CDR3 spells CASSRGRGSEQYF. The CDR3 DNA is TGTGCCAGCAGCCGCGGACGAGGTTCCGAGCAGTACTTC.

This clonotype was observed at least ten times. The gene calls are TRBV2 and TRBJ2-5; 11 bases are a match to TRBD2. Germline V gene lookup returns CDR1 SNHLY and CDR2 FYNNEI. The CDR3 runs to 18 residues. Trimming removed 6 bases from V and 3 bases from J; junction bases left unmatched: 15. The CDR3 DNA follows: TGTGCCAGCAGCGACCTGCCGGGACTAGCGGTTAGTGAAGAGACCCAGTACTTC. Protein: CASSDLPGLAVSEETQYF.

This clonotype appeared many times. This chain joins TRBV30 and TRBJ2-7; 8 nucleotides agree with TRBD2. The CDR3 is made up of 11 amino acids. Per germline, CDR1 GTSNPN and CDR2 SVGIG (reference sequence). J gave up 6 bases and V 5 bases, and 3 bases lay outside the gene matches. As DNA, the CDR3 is TGTGCCTGGGGACTAGCTCTCGAGCAGTACTTC. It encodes CAWGLALEQYF.

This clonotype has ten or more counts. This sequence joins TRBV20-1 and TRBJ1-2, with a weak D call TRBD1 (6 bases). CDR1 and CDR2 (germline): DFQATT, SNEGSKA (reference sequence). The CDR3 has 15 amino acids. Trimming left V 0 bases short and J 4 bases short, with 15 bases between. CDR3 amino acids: CSARDARGLGYGYTF. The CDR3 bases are TGCAGTGCTAGAGATGCGCGGGGGCTTGGCTATGGCTACACCTTC.

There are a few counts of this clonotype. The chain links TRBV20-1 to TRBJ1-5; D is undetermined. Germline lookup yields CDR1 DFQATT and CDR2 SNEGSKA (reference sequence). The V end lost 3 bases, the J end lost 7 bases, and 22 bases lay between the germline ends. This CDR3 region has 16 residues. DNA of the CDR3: TGCAGTGCTAGTGATCTGACGTCGGAGCGCGGACAGCCCCAGCATTTT. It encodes CSASDLTSERGQPQHF.

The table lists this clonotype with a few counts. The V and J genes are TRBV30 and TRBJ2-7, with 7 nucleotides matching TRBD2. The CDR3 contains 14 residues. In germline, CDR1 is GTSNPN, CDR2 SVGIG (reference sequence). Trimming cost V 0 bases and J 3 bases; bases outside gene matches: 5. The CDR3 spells CAWSVSRENYEQYF. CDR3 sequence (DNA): TGTGCCTGGAGTGTTTCGCGGGAGAACTACGAGCAGTACTTC.

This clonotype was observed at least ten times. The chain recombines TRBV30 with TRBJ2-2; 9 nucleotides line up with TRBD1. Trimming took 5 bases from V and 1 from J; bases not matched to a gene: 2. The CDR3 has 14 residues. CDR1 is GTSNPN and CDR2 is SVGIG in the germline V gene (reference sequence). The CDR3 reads CAWGDRENTGELFF. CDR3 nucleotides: TGTGCCTGGGGGGACAGGGAGAACACCGGGGAGCTGTTTTTT.

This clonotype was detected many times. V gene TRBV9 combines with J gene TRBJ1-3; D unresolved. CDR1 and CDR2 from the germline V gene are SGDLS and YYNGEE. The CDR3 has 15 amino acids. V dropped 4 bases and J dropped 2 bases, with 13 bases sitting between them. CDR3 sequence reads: CASSPNLLTGNTIYF. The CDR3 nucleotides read TGTGCCAGCAGCCCAAACCTTCTCACTGGAAACACCATATATTTT. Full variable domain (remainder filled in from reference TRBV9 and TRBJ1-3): DSGVTQTPKHLITATGQRVTLRCSPRSGDLSVYWYQQSLDQGLQFLIQYYNGEERAKGNILERFSAQQFPDLHSELNLSSLELGDSALYFCASSPNLLTGNTIYFGEGSWLTVV.

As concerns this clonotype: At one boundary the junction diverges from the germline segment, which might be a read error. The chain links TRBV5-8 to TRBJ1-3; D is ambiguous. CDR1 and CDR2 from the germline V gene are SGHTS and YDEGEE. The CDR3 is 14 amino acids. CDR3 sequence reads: CASSLMGSENTIYF. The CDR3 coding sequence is TGTGCCAGCAGCCTAATGGGTTCTGAAAACACCATATATTTT.

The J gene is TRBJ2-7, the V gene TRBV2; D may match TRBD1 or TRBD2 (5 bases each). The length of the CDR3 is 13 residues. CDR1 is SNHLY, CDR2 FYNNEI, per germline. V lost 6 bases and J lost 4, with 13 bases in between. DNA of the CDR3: TGTGCCAGCAGGAGGTCGGGGACGTACGAGCAGTACTTC. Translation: CASRRSGTYEQYF. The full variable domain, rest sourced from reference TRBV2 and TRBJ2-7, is EPEVTQTPSHQVTQMGQEVILRCVPISNHLYFYWYRQILGQKVEFLVSFYNNEISEKSEIFDDQFSVERPDGSNFTLKIRSTKLEDSAMYFCASRRSGTYEQYFGPGTRLTVT.

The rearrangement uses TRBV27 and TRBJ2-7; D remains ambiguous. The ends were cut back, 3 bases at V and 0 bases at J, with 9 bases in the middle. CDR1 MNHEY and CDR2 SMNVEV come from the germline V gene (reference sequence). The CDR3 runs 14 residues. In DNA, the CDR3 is TGTGCCAGCAGTTTGACGCGGCTCTCCTACGAGCAGTACTTC. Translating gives CASSLTRLSYEQYF.

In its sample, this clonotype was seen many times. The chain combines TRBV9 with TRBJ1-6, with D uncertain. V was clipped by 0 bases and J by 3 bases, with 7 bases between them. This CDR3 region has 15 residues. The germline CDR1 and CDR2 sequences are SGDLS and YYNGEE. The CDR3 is CASSVDGSYNSPLHF. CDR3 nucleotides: TGTGCCAGCAGCGTAGACGGCAGCTATAATTCACCCCTCCACTTT.

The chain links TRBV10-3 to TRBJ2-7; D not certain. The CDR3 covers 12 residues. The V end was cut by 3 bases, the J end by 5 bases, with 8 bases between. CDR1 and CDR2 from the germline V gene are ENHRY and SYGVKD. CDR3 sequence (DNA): TGTGCCATCAGTGAATCGGATCACGAGCAGTACTTC. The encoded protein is CAISESDHEQYF.

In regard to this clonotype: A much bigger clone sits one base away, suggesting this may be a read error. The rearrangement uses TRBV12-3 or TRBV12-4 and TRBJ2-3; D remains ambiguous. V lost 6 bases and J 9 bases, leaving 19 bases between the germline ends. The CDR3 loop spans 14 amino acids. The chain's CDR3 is CASRIEAGKGTQYF. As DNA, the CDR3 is TGTGCCAGCAGAATTGAGGCAGGTAAAGGGACGCAGTATTTT.

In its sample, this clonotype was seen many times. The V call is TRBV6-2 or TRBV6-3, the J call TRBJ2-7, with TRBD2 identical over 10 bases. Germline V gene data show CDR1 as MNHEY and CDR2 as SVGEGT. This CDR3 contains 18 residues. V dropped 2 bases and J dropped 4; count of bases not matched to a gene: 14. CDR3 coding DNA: TGTGCCAGCAGTTACGAGTCTGGACTAACTAGCGGGATATACGAGCAGTACTTC. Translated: CASSYESGLTSGIYEQYF.

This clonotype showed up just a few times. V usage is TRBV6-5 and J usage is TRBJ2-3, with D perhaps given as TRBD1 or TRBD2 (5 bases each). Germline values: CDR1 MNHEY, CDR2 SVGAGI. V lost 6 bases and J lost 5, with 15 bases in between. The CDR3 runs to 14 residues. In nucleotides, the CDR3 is TGTGCCAGCAGAGAGGGGCCGCGGGTAGATACGCAGTATTTT. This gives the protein CASREGPRVDTQYF.

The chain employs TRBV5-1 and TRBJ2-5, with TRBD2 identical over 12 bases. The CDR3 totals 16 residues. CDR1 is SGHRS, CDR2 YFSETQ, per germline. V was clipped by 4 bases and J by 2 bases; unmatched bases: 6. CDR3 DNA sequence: TGCGCCAGCAGCGGCGGGACTAGCGGGCTACAAGAGACCCAGTACTTC. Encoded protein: CASSGGTSGLQETQYF.

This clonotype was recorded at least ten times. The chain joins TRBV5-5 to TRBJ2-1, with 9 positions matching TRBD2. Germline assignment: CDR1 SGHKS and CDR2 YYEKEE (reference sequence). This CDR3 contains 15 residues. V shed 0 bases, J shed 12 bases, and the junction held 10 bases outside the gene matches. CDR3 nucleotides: TGTGCCAGCAGCTTGGCGGCGGGAGGGCAATATGGGCAGTTCTTC. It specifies CASSLAAGGQYGQFF.

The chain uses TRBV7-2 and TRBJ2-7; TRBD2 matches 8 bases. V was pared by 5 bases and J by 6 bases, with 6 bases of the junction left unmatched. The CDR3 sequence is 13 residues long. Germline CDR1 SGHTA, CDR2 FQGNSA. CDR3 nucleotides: TGTGCCAGCAGCGCGACTAGCGTGAGCGAGCAGTACTTC. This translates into CASSATSVSEQYF.

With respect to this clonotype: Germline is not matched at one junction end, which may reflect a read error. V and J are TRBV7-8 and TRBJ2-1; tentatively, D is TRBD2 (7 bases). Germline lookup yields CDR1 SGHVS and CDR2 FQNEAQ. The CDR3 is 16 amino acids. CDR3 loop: CASNLKNWGGGNEQFF. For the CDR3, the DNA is TGTGCCAGCAACTTAAAAAATTGGGGAGGGGGCAATGAGCAGTTCTTC.

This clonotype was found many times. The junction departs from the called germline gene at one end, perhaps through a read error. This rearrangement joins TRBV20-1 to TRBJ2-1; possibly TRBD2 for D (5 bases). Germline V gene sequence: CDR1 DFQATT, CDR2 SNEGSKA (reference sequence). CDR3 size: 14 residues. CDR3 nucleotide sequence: TGCAGTGCTAGCCGGCCGGGATTCTACGATGAGCAGTTCTTC. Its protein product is CSASRPGFYDEQFF.

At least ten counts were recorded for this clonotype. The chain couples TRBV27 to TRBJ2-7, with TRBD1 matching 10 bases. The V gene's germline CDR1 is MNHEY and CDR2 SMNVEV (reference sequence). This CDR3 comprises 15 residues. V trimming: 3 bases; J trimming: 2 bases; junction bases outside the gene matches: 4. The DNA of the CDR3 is TGTGCCAGCAGTTTGAGGGACAGGGGTACCTACGAGCAGTACTTC. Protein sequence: CASSLRDRGTYEQYF.

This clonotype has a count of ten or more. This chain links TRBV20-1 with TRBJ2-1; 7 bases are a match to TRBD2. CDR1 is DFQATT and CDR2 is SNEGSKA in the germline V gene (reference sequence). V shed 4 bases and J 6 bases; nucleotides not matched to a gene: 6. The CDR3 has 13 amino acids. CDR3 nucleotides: TGCAGTGCTACTAGCGGAACATCCAATGAGCAGTTCTTC. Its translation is CSATSGTSNEQFF.

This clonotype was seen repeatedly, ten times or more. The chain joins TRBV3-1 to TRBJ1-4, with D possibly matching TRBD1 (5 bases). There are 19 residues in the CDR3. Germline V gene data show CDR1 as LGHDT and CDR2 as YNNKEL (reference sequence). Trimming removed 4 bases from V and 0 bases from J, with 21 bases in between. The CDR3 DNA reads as TGTGCCAGCAGCCCTACCATGACAGCCCCTCTGCCAACTAATGAAAAACTGTTTTTT. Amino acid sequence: CASSPTMTAPLPTNEKLFF.